These 20 T cell receptor beta chains originate from one sample sequenced in a study of blood T cell repertoires in COVID-19. Repertoires were generated with immunoSEQ multiplex PCR, while TCRdb's copy carries only in-frame clones and drops some. The sample records fewer than 200,000 clones, about 81% being singletons. Sequencing was performed on peripheral blood. The receptors stem from a woman between 65 and 79 years old with acute or convalescent COVID-19.

The V and J genes are TRBV9 and TRBJ2-5; TRBD2 matches 13 bases. CDR3 length equals 15 residues. Trimming at V came to 2 bases and at J to 4 bases, leaving 2 bases not matched to a gene. Germline V gene lookup returns CDR1 SGDLS and CDR2 YYNGEE. In DNA, the CDR3 is TGTGCCAGCAGCGTGACTAGCGGGGGGACAGAGACCCAGTACTTC. Translating it yields CASSVTSGGTETQYF.

This clone was detected only once. This chain links TRBV6-1 with TRBJ1-6, with D perhaps TRBD1 (6 bases). The CDR3 runs 17 residues. Looked up from germline, CDR1 is MNHNS and CDR2 is SASEGT. V was shortened by 4 bases and J by 7 bases, with 20 bases between the two germline ends. The CDR3 region is CASSGPYLGARNSPLHF. DNA for the CDR3: TGTGCCAGCAGTGGACCCTACCTGGGGGCGCGGAATTCACCCCTCCACTTT.

As DNA, the CDR3 is TGTGCCAGCATCACTGGGGGGTATGGCTACACCTTC. It codes for CASITGGYGYTF. This chain joins TRBV28 and TRBJ1-2, with D possibly TRBD1 on 5 matching bases. The V gene lost 7 bases and the J gene lost 5 bases, with 11 bases spanning the gap. The CDR3 contains 12 residues. Per germline, CDR1 MDHEN and CDR2 SYDVKM.

V usage is TRBV5-3 and J usage is TRBJ2-4; TRBD2 matches 13 bases. TRBV5-3 is annotated as an ORF whose role is uncertain. V was clipped by 4 bases and J by 0 bases; unmatched bases: 7. This CDR3 has 18 amino acids. CDR3 protein: CARSDRTSGSVAKNIQYF. In nucleotides, the CDR3 is TGTGCCAGAAGCGACCGGACTAGCGGGAGCGTAGCCAAAAACATTCAGTACTTC.

The CDR3 nucleotides are TGTGCCAGCAGACATACAGATACGCAGTATTTT. As protein: CASRHTDTQYF. The rearrangement links TRBV3-1 (or the pseudogene TRBV3-2) to TRBJ2-3; D remains unclear. Germline CDR1 reads LGHDT; CDR2 reads YNNKEL (reference sequence). The CDR3 runs to 11 residues. Trimming left V 6 bases short and J 3 bases short, with 4 bases between.

The chain employs TRBV5-6 and TRBJ2-3; D is unclear. CDR3 length: 16 amino acids. The V gene lost 0 bases and the J gene lost 0 bases, with 11 bases spanning the gap. CDR1 and CDR2 from the germline V gene are SGHDT and YYEEEE. CDR3 amino acids: CASSLGAASSTDTQYF. Here the CDR3 DNA reads TGTGCCAGCAGCTTGGGGGCCGCTTCTAGCACAGATACGCAGTATTTT.

This clone was picked up a small number of times. The rearrangement uses TRBV19 and TRBJ1-1; D gene ambiguous. The CDR3 consists of 14 residues. Germline V gene sequence: CDR1 LNHDA, CDR2 SQIVND (reference sequence). The ends were cut back, 6 bases at V and 2 bases at J, with 13 bases in the middle. The CDR3 sequence: CASRRLTSNTEAFF. The CDR3 DNA sequence: TGTGCCAGTAGACGCCTCACAAGTAACACTGAAGCTTTCTTT. Combining the CDR3 with reference TRBV19 and TRBJ1-1 gives the whole variable domain DGGITQSPKYLFRKEGQNVTLSCEQNLNHDAMYWYRQDPGQGLRLIYYSQIVNDFQKGDIAEGYSVSREKKESFPLTVTSAQKNPTAFYLCASRRLTSNTEAFFGQGTRLTVV.

The chain combines TRBV25-1 with TRBJ2-1; D is unclear. The germline V gene encodes CDR1 MGHDK and CDR2 SYGVNS. Trimming shortened V by 4 bases and J by 9 bases, and 16 bases separated the two germline ends. The CDR3 length is 14 residues. CDR3 loop: CASSANRVPGEQFF. In nucleotides, the CDR3 is TGTGCCAGCAGTGCGAACAGAGTTCCAGGTGAGCAGTTCTTC.

This chain uses TRBV6-5 with TRBJ2-1; TRBD1 aligns across 10 bases. Losses at the gene ends were 6 bases for V and 7 bases for J; bases not matched to a gene: 9. Germline-derived CDR1 and CDR2 are MNHEY and SVGAGI. This CDR3 is 15 amino acids long. The DNA of the CDR3 is TGTGCCAGCAGAACCTCTCGGACAGGGGGGAATGAGCAGTTCTTC. Protein sequence: CASRTSRTGGNEQFF.

The rearrangement joins TRBV5-4 to TRBJ2-5, with 11 bases identical to TRBD2. This CDR3 contains 15 residues. CDR1 SGHNT and CDR2 YYREEE come from the germline V gene (reference sequence). After removal of 4 bases from V and 5 bases from J, the junction contained 7 bases not matched to a gene. Here the CDR3 reads CASSRLAGRAETQYF. In DNA form, the CDR3 reads TGTGCCAGCAGCCGACTAGCGGGAAGAGCGGAGACCCAGTACTTC.

The rearrangement uses TRBV15 and TRBJ1-2; tentative D call: TRBD1 (5 bases). The CDR3 loop spans 14 amino acids. V lost 3 bases and J 2 bases, leaving 10 bases between the germline ends. Per the germline V gene, CDR1 is LNHNV and CDR2 is YYDKDF (reference sequence). As DNA, the CDR3 is TGTGCCACCAGCAGGGAGGGGCGGAACTATGGCTACACCTTC. It encodes CATSREGRNYGYTF.

This clone was detected once. CDR3 in DNA: TGTGCCAGCTCACCTCCTAGCGGGCTAGGCAATGAGCAGTTCTTC. Its translation: CASSPPSGLGNEQFF. The rearrangement uses TRBV18 and TRBJ2-1, with TRBD2 matching over 8 bases. Germline-derived CDR1 and CDR2 are KGHSH and LQKENI. With 3 bases clipped from V and 6 bases from J, the junction kept 7 bases outside the gene matches. The CDR3 has 15 residues.

This clone was observed a single time. The rearrangement links TRBV28 to TRBJ2-7; a possible D gene is TRBD1 (6 bases). Per germline, CDR1 MDHEN and CDR2 SYDVKM. The CDR3 extends over 14 amino acids. Trimming left V 5 bases short and J 6 bases short, with 17 bases between. CDR3: CASSKPGEWGEQYF. The CDR3 DNA is TGTGCCAGCAGTAAACCAGGGGAATGGGGCGAGCAGTACTTC.

The genes are TRBV29-1 and TRBJ2-3, with 14 bases fitting TRBD2. Germline V gene lookup returns CDR1 SQVTM and CDR2 ANQGSEA. This CDR3 contains 14 residues. The trim removed 7 bases at V and 4 bases at J, leaving 4 bases unmatched. CDR3 DNA: TGCAGCGGCCGACTAGCGGGAGGGCCAGATACGCAGTATTTT. Translated: CSGRLAGGPDTQYF.

The rearrangement uses TRBV9 and TRBJ2-2, with 9 bases lining up with TRBD1. Looked up from germline, CDR1 is SGDLS and CDR2 is YYNGEE. The V segment lost 4 bases and the J segment 5 bases; nucleotides outside the gene matches: 6. This CDR3 contains 15 residues. CDR3 residues: CASSIDRGRTGELFF. The DNA for the CDR3 is TGTGCCAGCAGCATCGACAGGGGGAGAACCGGGGAGCTGTTTTTT.

The chain's CDR3 is CASSFDAGGGTQYF. DNA for the CDR3: TGCGCCAGCAGTTTTGATGCGGGAGGGGGGACCCAGTACTTC. The chain has TRBV5-1 and TRBJ2-5; 9 positions agree with TRBD2. Germline lookup yields CDR1 SGHRS and CDR2 YFSETQ. The V segment lost 5 bases and the J segment 7 bases; nucleotides outside the gene matches: 9. This CDR3 spans 14 amino acids.

The chain joins TRBV21-1 to TRBJ2-1; the D call of TRBD1 is as the table states it, not checked on the DNA. TRBV21-1 is an annotated pseudogene. The CDR3 length is 16 residues. The CDR3 DNA reads TGTGCCAGCAGCCCCCCTGGGACAGGGGAAGAAAATGAGCAGTTCTTC. It specifies CASSPPGTGEENEQFF.

The rearrangement joins TRBV7-2 to TRBJ2-1; 12 bases agree with TRBD2. The CDR3 length is 16 residues. Germline V gene data show CDR1 as SGHTA and CDR2 as FQGNSA. The ends lost 5 bases at V and 4 bases at J; junction bases unmatched: 6. CDR3: CASSLGTSGWYNEQFF. CDR3 coding DNA: TGTGCCAGCAGCCTCGGGACTAGCGGGTGGTACAATGAGCAGTTCTTC.

The CDR3 nucleotides are TGTGCCAGCAGCCGTGTTTTACAGGGGAGCACTGAAGCTTTCTTT. This codes for CASSRVLQGSTEAFF. The chain uses TRBV3-1 (or the pseudogene TRBV3-2) and TRBJ1-1; 7 nucleotides align to TRBD1. This CDR3 is 15 amino acids long. From germline, CDR1 is LGHDT and CDR2 YNNKEL (reference sequence). V trimming: 4 bases; J trimming: 4 bases; junction bases outside the gene matches: 9.

The chain has TRBV3-1 (or the pseudogene TRBV3-2) and TRBJ2-5, with 12 bases fitting TRBD2. V trimming: 8 bases; J trimming: 2 bases; junction bases outside the gene matches: 6. The CDR3 is made up of 15 amino acids. Germline V gene sequence: CDR1 LGHDT, CDR2 YNNKEL (reference sequence). CDR3 coding DNA: TGTGCCAGCCAGACTAGCGGGGGCCGACAAGAGACCCAGTACTTC. Residues: CASQTSGGRQETQYF.